The sequence of this T cell receptor beta chain was determined in a study of human T cells and chemical hapten exposure. Study-level results: More PT1 expanded TCRs went with higher patch test scores.

Unique molecular identifiers were attached to individual cDNA molecules during library preparation. TCRdb processed the RACE reads anew with MiXCR; each CDR3 protein has one entry. Of 300,000 to 450,000 distinct CDR3 sequences detected, approximately 5.1% appear once; the ten largest clones hold about 2.1%. CDR1 is MDHEN and CDR2 is SYDVKM in the germline V gene. Between the trimmed V and J ends, which lost 7 bases and 7 bases, there was a span of 14 bases. The CDR3 totals 14 residues. This clonotype appeared many times. The antigen remains unidentified. Regarding time point: patch test 1, 2 weeks after DPC sensitization. Sample treatment: therapeutic diphenylcyclopropenone sensitization with weekly scalp DPC.

This specimen was whole blood, taken in connection with sensitization to the hapten diphenylcyclopropenone (DPC). The origin of this receptor is a woman between 50 and 59 years old with alopecia areata. Some clones in this sample may be carry-over from other donors' samples. The V call is TRBV28, the J call TRBJ1-6; D uncertain. The CDR3 region has the DNA TGTGCCAGCAACCCCTGGGTTGCGAATTCACCCCTCCACTTT. Translation: CASNPWVANSPLHF.